One T cell receptor beta chain is described in this entry. The target antigen is unknown. These data originate in a study of CD8+ T cells in alopecia areata. Study-wide results and limits: Clonality was higher in lesional than normal scalp, especially in alopecia totalis/universalis. Sequencing of scalp tissue also captures the resident alphabeta T cells of normal skin.

Germline CDR1 MGHDK, CDR2 SYGVNS. The germline V and J ends were trimmed by 6 bases and 4 bases, with 12 bases remaining between them. This CDR3 has 13 amino acids. Sorting of CD4+ and CD8+ T cells was performed on PBMCs. Reverse transcribed after extraction, RNA yielded cDNA as the sequencing template. Clones were read by immunoSEQ multiplex PCR, and TCRdb kept only the in-frame ones, dropping some. The sample holds about 140,000 clones, about three fifths seen once. The chain combines TRBV25-1 with TRBJ1-1; D is possibly TRBD1 (5 bases). The clonotype was recovered from a human donor in good health. Sequencing was carried out using CD4+ T cells sorted from blood. The CDR3 DNA follows: TGTGCCAGCAGAGAAGGGGTCAGCACTGAAGCTTTCTTT. It codes for CASREGVSTEAFF.